This T cell receptor (beta chain) comes out of a study of T cells in women clearing cervical HPV infection. Looking at the study overall: HLA type stays a possible confounder, typing being limited. Regarding the study as a whole: Timing of associations relative to infection is unclear; T-cell subsets were not isolated. Combining TCR richness with V gene abundances gave approximately 0.8 AUC.

CDR1 DFQATT and CDR2 SNEGSKA come from the germline V gene (reference sequence). This CDR3 is built from 13 residues. Method: immunoSEQ multiplex PCR; TCRdb's copy keeps in-frame clones and lacks some. The sample holds some 40,000 clones. As concerns this clone: Antigen specificity is unknown. Sequencing ends 3 residues short of the CDR3 end; the germline J gene provides the rest.

The sample taken for sequencing was blood buffy coat. The V gene is TRBV20-1, the J gene TRBJ2-2; 9 positions match TRBD1. The source is a woman between 18 and 70 years old with a cervical HPV16 infection that either progressed to CIN3+ or cleared (not recorded which). The CDR3 reads CSAEDRGNSPLFF. CDR3 DNA (partial): TGCAGTGCTGAGGACAGGGGTAATTCACCG.